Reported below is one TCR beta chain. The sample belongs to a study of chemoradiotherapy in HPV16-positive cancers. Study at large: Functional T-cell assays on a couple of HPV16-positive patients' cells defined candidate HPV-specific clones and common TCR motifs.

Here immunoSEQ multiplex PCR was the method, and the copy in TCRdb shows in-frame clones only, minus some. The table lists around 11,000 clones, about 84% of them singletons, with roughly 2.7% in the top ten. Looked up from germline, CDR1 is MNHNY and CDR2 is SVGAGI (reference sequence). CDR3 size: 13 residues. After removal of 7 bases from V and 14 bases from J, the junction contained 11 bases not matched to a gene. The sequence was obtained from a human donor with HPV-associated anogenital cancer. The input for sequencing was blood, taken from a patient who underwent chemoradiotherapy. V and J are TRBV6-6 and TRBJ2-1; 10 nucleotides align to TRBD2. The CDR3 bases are TGTGCCAGCAACAAAATCCTAGCGGGGGAGAAGTTCTTC. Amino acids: CASNKILAGEKFF.